This T cell receptor beta chain was obtained from a study of OX40 agonist ivuxolimab in advanced cancers. Study overall: Prior checkpoint blockade (anti-PD-1, anti-PD-L1 or anti-CTLA-4) was permitted; under 50% had it.

Of note for this clone: The antigen remains unidentified.

Assay: immunoSEQ multiplex PCR; the TCRdb copy retains only in-frame clones and omits some. The sample has 15,000 to 20,000 clones; 74% are singletons. Regarding the study as a whole: Low normalized T-cell clonal expansion was also seen in some nonresponders. The CD4+ and CD8+ T cells in the blood had expanded clonally by week 6 at 0.1 to 3.0 mg/kg. Averaging showed that CD8+ T cells had more expanded clones than CD4+ did.

Trimming shortened V by 11 bases and J by 6 bases, and 20 bases separated the two germline ends. The length of the CDR3 is 14 residues. Germline-derived CDR1 and CDR2 are SGHNT and YENEEA. The chain recombines TRBV11-3 with TRBJ2-1, with D hard to call. The starting material was CD4+ or CD8+ T cells sorted from blood, obtained in a trial of the OX40 agonist ivuxolimab. The receptor's source is an adult with an advanced solid tumor such as melanoma, head and neck, liver or kidney cancer. CDR3: CASSSGYSVNEQFF. The CDR3 nucleotides are TGTGCCTCCTCCTCCGGCTACAGTGTCAATGAGCAGTTCTTC.